The following is a T cell receptor beta chain sequence with its context. These data belong to a study of blood T cell repertoires in COVID-19. Looking at the study overall: Recovery meant two consecutive negative NP/OP PCR tests, professional clearance, or resolved symptoms. Acute-phase and convalescent COVID-19 samples originated in the United States, Italy and Spain.

V shed 0 bases and J shed 8 bases, with 11 bases lying between them. This CDR3 has 14 residues. CDR1 GTSNPN and CDR2 SVGIG come from the germline V gene (reference sequence). Clones were read by immunoSEQ multiplex PCR, and TCRdb kept only the in-frame ones, dropping some. Of roughly 200,000 clones in the sample, approximately 87% were seen once. Living in 24 US areas, the participants were between roughly 18 and 95 years of age. In assigning cohorts, the study relied on participant-reported clinical history. The sequence derives from a woman in her 50s in a cohort exposed to, infected with or recovered from COVID-19 (not recorded which). Material for sequencing was PBMCs or T cells enriched from blood (not recorded which). J is TRBJ1-6 and V is TRBV30; D is ambiguous. This CDR3 is CAWSVRGRDSPLHF. The CDR3 DNA sequence: TGTGCCTGGAGTGTCCGCGGGAGAGATTCACCCCTCCACTTT.